This TCR beta chain was recovered during a study of blood T cell repertoires in COVID-19. Measured with immunoSEQ multiplex PCR; TCRdb has only the in-frame clones, and not every one. The sample holds a few hundred thousand clones; approximately 86% are singletons and the top ten take over 9%. The length of the CDR3 is 13 residues. J lost 3 bases, V lost 11 bases, and 7 bases had no gene match. Germline V lookup: CDR1 SNHLY, CDR2 FYNNEI. Recruits, aged about 18 to 100 years, lived in roughly 22 US areas. This TCR was recovered from a man aged 18 to 29 with acute COVID-19. J is TRBJ2-1 and V is TRBV2; 7 nucleotides line up with TRBD1. Sequencing was performed on PBMCs or T cells enriched from blood (not recorded which). CDR3 protein: CAEGGQHYNEQFF. In DNA, the CDR3 is TGTGCCGAAGGGGGACAGCACTACAATGAGCAGTTCTTC.